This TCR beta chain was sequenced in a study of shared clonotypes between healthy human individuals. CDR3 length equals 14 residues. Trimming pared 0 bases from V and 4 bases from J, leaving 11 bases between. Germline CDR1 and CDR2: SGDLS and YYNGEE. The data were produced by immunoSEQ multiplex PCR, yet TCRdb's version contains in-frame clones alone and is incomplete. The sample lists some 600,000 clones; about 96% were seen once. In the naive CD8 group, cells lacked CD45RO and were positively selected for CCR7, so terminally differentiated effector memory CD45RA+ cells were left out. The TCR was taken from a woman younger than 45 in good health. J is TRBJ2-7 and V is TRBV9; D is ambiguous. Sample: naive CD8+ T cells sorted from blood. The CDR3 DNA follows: TGTGCCAGCAGCGTAGGTTTGGAAGGGTACGAGCAGTACTTC. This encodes CASSVGLEGYEQYF.